This passage covers 31 T cell receptor beta chains from one sample sequenced in a study of T-cell reconstitution after alpha-beta-depleted transplantation in children. The authors prepared the TCRbeta library with unique molecular identifiers. One entry per CDR3 protein results from TCRdb running MiXCR on the PCR reads. The sample shows over 400,000 distinct CDR3 sequences, about 12% of them seen only once. The sample here was PBMCs from the stem cell graft donor, taken from the stem cell graft. Receptors originate from a human donor who donated a stem cell graft to a child with combined immunodeficiency.

The chain is built from TRBV9 and TRBJ2-2; 7 nucleotides line up with TRBD2. The length of the CDR3 is 14 residues. Per germline, CDR1 SGDLS and CDR2 YYNGEE. With V trimmed by 3 bases and J by 5 bases, 4 bases remained unmatched. CDR3 DNA: TGTGCCAGCAGCGCGGCGGGGGAGACCGGGGAGCTGTTTTTT. Encoded protein: CASSAAGETGELFF.

This clonotype was seen repeatedly, ten times or more. The chain employs TRBV5-1 and TRBJ2-5; a weak D match, TRBD2 (6 bases). The V end lost 0 bases, the J end lost 4 bases, and 10 bases lay between the germline ends. The CDR3 runs 14 residues. Germline assignment: CDR1 SGHRS and CDR2 YFSETQ. For the CDR3, the DNA is TGCGCCAGCAGCTTGGGCGGAGGGAGAGAGACCCAGTACTTC. Translation: CASSLGGGRETQYF.

This clonotype was recorded at least ten times. This chain links TRBV12-3 or TRBV12-4 with TRBJ2-3, with D maybe TRBD1 (7 bases). The CDR3 loop spans 16 amino acids. Between the trimmed V and J ends, which lost 1 base and 2 bases, there was a span of 13 bases. The CDR3 reads CASSLVGRGDTDTQYF. Written as DNA, the CDR3 is TGTGCCAGCAGTTTAGTGGGCAGGGGGGACACAGATACGCAGTATTTT.

The V call is TRBV29-1, the J call TRBJ2-3; D is unresolved. The CDR3 length is 13 residues. The V gene's germline CDR1 is SQVTM and CDR2 ANQGSEA. Trimming took off 6 bases at V and 1 base at J, with 11 bases between the two ends. CDR3 nucleotide sequence: TGCAGCGTCTCGGGTAGGGGCACAGATACGCAGTATTTT. As protein: CSVSGRGTDTQYF.

The chain recombines TRBV20-1 with TRBJ2-3; D remains ambiguous. The V end was cut by 6 bases, the J end by 6 bases, with 13 bases between. From germline, CDR1 is DFQATT and CDR2 SNEGSKA (reference sequence). This CDR3 contains 12 residues. The CDR3 region is CSALDPLDTQYF. CDR3 coding DNA: TGCAGTGCCCTGGACCCTTTGGATACGCAGTATTTT.

This clonotype was recorded a few times. The chain joins TRBV7-3 to TRBJ2-3; TRBD2 matches at 7 bases. The CDR3 extends over 14 amino acids. Unmatched junction bases numbered 7, after V lost 5 bases and J lost 5 bases. Germline loops: CDR1 SGHTA, CDR2 FQGTGA. CDR3 in amino acids: CASSGGGSRDTQYF. As DNA, the CDR3 is TGTGCCAGCAGCGGCGGGGGTAGCCGAGATACGCAGTATTTT.

A few counts support this clonotype. The V and J genes are TRBV7-2 and TRBJ1-1; 8 nucleotides match TRBD1. The CDR3 spans 16 residues. The V and J ends lost 5 bases and 0 bases, in that order; junction bases with no gene match: 8. Germline assignment: CDR1 SGHTA and CDR2 FQGNSA. The CDR3 DNA follows: TGTGCCAGCAGCCCTAGGACAGGGATAATGAACACTGAAGCTTTCTTT. This sequence encodes CASSPRTGIMNTEAFF.

This clonotype was counted a few times. J is TRBJ2-5 and V is TRBV5-6; 7 bases fit TRBD1. The CDR3 is 15 residues long. Germline CDR1 reads SGHDT; CDR2 reads YYEEEE. Germline trimming cut 3 bases from V and 5 bases from J; bases unmatched to any gene: 10. The CDR3 DNA reads TGTGCCAGCAGCTACGTAGACAGGGCAGTGGAGACCCAGTACTTC. Encoded protein: CASSYVDRAVETQYF.

The chain couples TRBV6-5 to TRBJ2-7; no clear D gene. Trimming shortened V by 0 bases and J by 3 bases, and 9 bases separated the two germline ends. The CDR3 is 14 residues long. From germline, CDR1 is MNHEY and CDR2 SVGAGI. In DNA, the CDR3 is TGTGCCAGCAGTTACTCCCGGCACCTCTACGAGCAGTACTTC. This sequence encodes CASSYSRHLYEQYF.

In this sample, this clonotype turned up a few times. V and J are TRBV27 and TRBJ1-2, with 7 positions matching TRBD1. Trimming removed 6 bases from V and 6 bases from J; junction bases left unmatched: 7. The CDR3 covers 13 residues. Germline V gives CDR1 MNHEY, CDR2 SMNVEV (reference sequence). In nucleotides, the CDR3 is TGTGCCAGCAGGCAACAGGGGAAGGATGGCTACACCTTC. Residues: CASRQQGKDGYTF.

The chain employs TRBV5-1 and TRBJ1-2; D not certain. V was trimmed by 0 bases and J by 0 bases, leaving 9 bases between them. The CDR3 covers 15 residues. CDR1 is SGHRS, CDR2 YFSETQ, per germline. CDR3 region: CASSLAEGTNYGYTF. The CDR3 DNA sequence: TGCGCCAGCAGCTTGGCCGAGGGAACTAACTATGGCTACACCTTC.

This clonotype showed up just a few times. The V call is TRBV4-2, the J call TRBJ2-7; D is possibly TRBD1 or TRBD2 (7 bases each). Germline CDR1 and CDR2: LGHNA and YNFKEQ. The V end lost 0 bases, the J end lost 0 bases, and 21 bases lay between the germline ends. The CDR3 is made up of 19 amino acids. DNA of the CDR3: TGTGCCAGCAGCCAAGAAGGCGCGCCAGGGGGGGAGTACTCCTACGAGCAGTACTTC. Its protein product is CASSQEGAPGGEYSYEQYF.

The J gene is TRBJ2-5, the V gene TRBV11-2, with D tentatively TRBD1 or TRBD2 (6 bases each). CDR3 length: 15 amino acids. The V end was cut by 10 bases, the J end by 0 bases, with 18 bases between. Germline V gene lookup returns CDR1 SGHAT and CDR2 FQNNGV. CDR3 sequence reads: CATGVFGGDQETQYF. The CDR3 nucleotides are TGTGCCACAGGGGTATTCGGAGGGGACCAAGAGACCCAGTACTTC.

The chain links TRBV12-3 or TRBV12-4 to TRBJ2-5; no clear D gene. Trimming took off 11 bases at V and 1 base at J, with 14 bases between the two ends. This CDR3 comprises 13 residues. The DNA for the CDR3 is TGTGCCGGCTCCAGCACCCCCCAAGAGACCCAGTACTTC. This encodes CAGSSTPQETQYF.

There are a few counts of this clonotype. V usage is TRBV9 and J usage is TRBJ2-1; D might be TRBD2 (6 bases). CDR3 length: 18 residues. Looked up from germline, CDR1 is SGDLS and CDR2 is YYNGEE. The V end lost 0 bases, the J end lost 2 bases, and 18 bases lay between the germline ends. CDR3: CASSVATGVAVPYNEQFF. CDR3 nucleotide sequence: TGTGCCAGCAGCGTAGCTACGGGGGTAGCGGTCCCCTACAATGAGCAGTTCTTC.

V and J are TRBV20-1 and TRBJ2-3, with D possibly called TRBD1 or TRBD2 (5 bases each). Trimming cost V 0 bases and J 6 bases, with 22 bases left between them. Germline lookup yields CDR1 DFQATT and CDR2 SNEGSKA (reference sequence). The CDR3 spans 17 residues. DNA for the CDR3: TGCAGTGCTAGAGACGGATTCGGGGACCGGGGAGTGGATACGCAGTATTTT. It yields the protein CSARDGFGDRGVDTQYF.

This clonotype has a handful of counts. The chain employs TRBV5-1 and TRBJ1-1; 10 nucleotides agree with TRBD1. CDR3 size: 14 residues. Germline assignment: CDR1 SGHRS and CDR2 YFSETQ. V was pared by 1 base and J by 4 bases, with 1 base of the junction left unmatched. The CDR3 DNA sequence: TGCGCCAGCAGCTTGTGGGACAGGGGCACTGAAGCTTTCTTT. Translation: CASSLWDRGTEAFF.

As for this clonotype: Given a much more abundant clone one base away, this may be a read error. The CDR3 carries no conserved terminal phenylalanine or tryptophan, so it likely arises from a read error. The V and J genes are TRBV6-6 and TRBJ2-5, with D perhaps TRBD2 (7 bases). Germline CDR1 and CDR2: MNHNY and SVGAGI (reference sequence). The CDR3 contains 13 residues. The V end was cut by 5 bases, the J end by 2 bases, with 9 bases between. The CDR3 is CASSRGGQETQYY. As DNA, the CDR3 is TGTGCCAGCAGTAGGGGGGGGCAAGAGACCCAGTACTAC.

This clonotype was detected a few times. The chain combines TRBV12-3 or TRBV12-4 with TRBJ2-5, with 9 bases that match TRBD2. J lost 5 bases, V lost 3 bases, and 7 bases had no gene match. This CDR3 is 15 amino acids long. The CDR3 DNA reads TGTGCCAGCAGTTTTCAAAGCGGGGGGCCGGAGACCCAGTACTTC. It codes for CASSFQSGGPETQYF.

This clonotype turned up a few times. The rearrangement uses TRBV12-3 or TRBV12-4 and TRBJ1-2; no definite D call. With 7 bases removed from V and 2 bases from J, the gap between germline ends came to 8 bases. The CDR3 contains 12 residues. CDR3 region: CASKPGNYGYTF. Here the CDR3 DNA reads TGTGCCAGCAAACCCGGCAACTATGGCTACACCTTC.

The rearrangement uses TRBV12-3 or TRBV12-4 and TRBJ2-3; D may be TRBD2 (5 bases). The CDR3 loop spans 16 amino acids. V was cut by 5 bases and J by 0 bases, with 15 bases left in between. This CDR3 reads CASSGLGSPSTDTQYF. In nucleotides, the CDR3 is TGTGCCAGCAGTGGCCTGGGGAGCCCTAGCACAGATACGCAGTATTTT.

This clonotype came up many times. The chain carries TRBV27 and TRBJ2-3; D ambiguous. Germline V gene data show CDR1 as MNHEY and CDR2 as SMNVEV (reference sequence). The CDR3 extends over 14 amino acids. Trimming left V 2 bases short and J 1 base short, with 7 bases between. The CDR3 region has the DNA TGTGCCAGCAGTTTAGGGGTCCGCACAGATACGCAGTATTTT. Protein product: CASSLGVRTDTQYF.

This clonotype was counted ten times or more. The J gene is TRBJ2-7, the V gene TRBV5-6, with 8 bases aligning to TRBD2. The V and J ends lost 0 bases and 4 bases, in that order; junction bases with no gene match: 3. Germline V CDR1 and CDR2: SGHDT, YYEEEE. The CDR3 length is 14 residues. CDR3 protein: CASSLVSGGYEQYF. CDR3 in DNA: TGTGCCAGCAGCTTGGTGAGCGGGGGTTACGAGCAGTACTTC.

The chain has TRBV19 and TRBJ1-2, with D unclear. The CDR3 is 16 residues long. V lost 3 bases and J 7 bases, leaving 21 bases between the germline ends. CDR1 and CDR2 from the germline V gene are LNHDA and SQIVND (reference sequence). Written as DNA, the CDR3 is TGTGCCAGTAGTATTGGGTCGCTTCCATATCCTTTTGGCTACACCTTC. This sequence encodes CASSIGSLPYPFGYTF.

To note about this clonotype: A junction boundary mismatches the germline segment, possibly from a read error. V and J are TRBV5-1 and TRBJ2-5; tentatively, D is TRBD2 (6 bases). The CDR3 runs 12 residues. Germline loops: CDR1 SGHRS, CDR2 YFSETQ. CDR3 protein: CASSRGVETRYF. The CDR3 DNA reads TGCGCCAGCAGCCGCGGGGTGGAGACCCGGTACTTC.

Here the CDR3 DNA reads TGTGCCAGCAGTTACTCGACTGGCCACGCGAACACCGGGGAGCTGTTTTTT. This translates into CASSYSTGHANTGELFF. V usage is TRBV6-5 and J usage is TRBJ2-2, with D uncertain. The germline CDR1 and CDR2 sequences are MNHEY and SVGAGI. V was cut by 0 bases and J by 0 bases, with 11 bases left in between. The length of the CDR3 is 17 residues.

This clonotype was observed a few times. This chain joins TRBV27 and TRBJ2-2, with 10 bases matching TRBD2. With 8 bases clipped from V and 3 bases from J, the junction kept 3 bases outside the gene matches. The CDR3 has 14 residues. CDR1 is MNHEY and CDR2 is SMNVEV in the germline V gene (reference sequence). CDR3 region: CASPGLADTGELFF. The CDR3 region has the DNA TGTGCCAGCCCCGGACTAGCGGACACCGGGGAGCTGTTTTTT.

This clonotype was seen a few times. The V and J genes are TRBV18 and TRBJ2-7, with 7 bases fitting TRBD1. The CDR3 consists of 14 residues. Germline CDR1 reads KGHSH; CDR2 reads LQKENI. J lost 3 bases, V lost 3 bases, and 5 bases had no gene match. CDR3 nucleotide sequence: TGTGCCAGCTCACCCCCCAGGGACAGCTACGAGCAGTACTTC. Protein sequence: CASSPPRDSYEQYF.

This clonotype appeared many times. The CDR3 nucleotides are TGTGCCAGCAGTTTCTCCGGGAGAGATGGCTACACCTTC. Protein sequence: CASSFSGRDGYTF. The V call is TRBV12-3 or TRBV12-4, the J call TRBJ1-2; no reliable D call. V shed 3 bases and J shed 6 bases, with 11 bases lying between them. The CDR3 has 13 residues.

This clonotype has a count of ten or more. The rearrangement uses TRBV6-5 and TRBJ2-3; TRBD2 agrees at 12 bases. The CDR3 sequence is 16 residues long. Germline V gene data show CDR1 as MNHEY and CDR2 as SVGAGI. J gave up 1 base and V 4 bases, and 3 bases lay outside the gene matches. CDR3 bases: TGTGCCAGCAGTTCCCCTAGCGGGAGGGGCACAGATACGCAGTATTTT. This encodes CASSSPSGRGTDTQYF.

This clonotype was detected a few times. This chain's CDR3 is CASSLGTPTDTQYF. DNA of the CDR3: TGCGCCAGCAGCCTTGGTACCCCCACAGATACGCAGTATTTT. This sequence joins TRBV5-1 and TRBJ2-3; D not resolved. The V end lost 4 bases, the J end lost 2 bases, and 11 bases lay between the germline ends. The CDR3 runs 14 residues. Germline assignment: CDR1 SGHRS and CDR2 YFSETQ.